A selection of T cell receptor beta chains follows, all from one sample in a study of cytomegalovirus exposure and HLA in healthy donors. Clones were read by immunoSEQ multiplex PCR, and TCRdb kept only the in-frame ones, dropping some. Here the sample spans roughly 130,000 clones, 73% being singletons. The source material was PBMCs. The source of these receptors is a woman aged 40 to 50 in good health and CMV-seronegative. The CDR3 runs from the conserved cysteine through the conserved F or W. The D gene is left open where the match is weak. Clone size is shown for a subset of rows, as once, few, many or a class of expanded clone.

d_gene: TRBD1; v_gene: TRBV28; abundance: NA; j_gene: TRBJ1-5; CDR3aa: CASSTTGGYQPQHF; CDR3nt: TGTGCCAGCAGCACGACAGGGGGCTATCAGCCCCAGCATTTT
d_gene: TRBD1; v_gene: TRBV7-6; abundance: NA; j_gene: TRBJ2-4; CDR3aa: CASSLRGPPGQGTLAKNIQYF; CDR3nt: TGTGCCAGCAGCTTACGTGGCCCGCCGGGACAGGGGACCCTAGCCAAAAACATTCAGTACTTC
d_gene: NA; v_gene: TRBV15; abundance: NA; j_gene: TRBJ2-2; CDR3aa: CATSRASFVTGELFF; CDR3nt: TGTGCCACCAGCAGAGCCTCGTTCGTCACCGGGGAGCTGTTTTTT
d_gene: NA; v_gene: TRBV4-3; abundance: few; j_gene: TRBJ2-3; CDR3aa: CASSQEDRATDTQYF; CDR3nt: TGCGCCAGCAGCCAAGAAGACAGAGCCACAGATACGCAGTATTTT
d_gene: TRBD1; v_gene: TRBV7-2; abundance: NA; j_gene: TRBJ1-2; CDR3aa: CASSPQGDSGYTF; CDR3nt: TGTGCCAGCAGCCCACAGGGGGACAGTGGCTACACCTTC
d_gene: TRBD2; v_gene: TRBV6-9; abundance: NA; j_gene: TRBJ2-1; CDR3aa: CASKLALPGLGLLSEQFF; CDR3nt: TGTGCCAGCAAACTGGCGCTTCCGGGACTAGGATTGCTAAGTGAGCAGTTCTTC
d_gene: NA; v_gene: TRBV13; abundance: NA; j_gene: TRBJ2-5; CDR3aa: CASSARRGQETQYF; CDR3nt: TGTGCCAGCAGCGCCCGTCGCGGGCAAGAGACCCAGTACTTC
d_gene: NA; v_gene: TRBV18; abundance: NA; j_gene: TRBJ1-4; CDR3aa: CASSPSDEKLFF; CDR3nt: TGTGCCAGCTCACCTTCGGATGAAAAACTGTTTTTT
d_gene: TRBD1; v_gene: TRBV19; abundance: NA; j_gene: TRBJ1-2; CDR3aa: CASTPTGEYGYTF; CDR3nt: TGTGCCAGTACCCCGACAGGGGAATATGGCTACACCTTC
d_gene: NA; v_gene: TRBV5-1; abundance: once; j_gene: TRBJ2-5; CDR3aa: CASSLGRGVETQYF; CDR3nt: TGCGCCAGCAGCTTGGGCCGGGGAGTAGAGACCCAGTACTTC
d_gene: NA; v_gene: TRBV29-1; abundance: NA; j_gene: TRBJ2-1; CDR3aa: CSVGGSTYNEQFF; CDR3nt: TGCAGCGTTGGCGGGTCCACCTACAATGAGCAGTTCTTC
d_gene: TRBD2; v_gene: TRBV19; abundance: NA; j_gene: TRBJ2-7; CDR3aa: CASSIRTSSYEQYF; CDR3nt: TGTGCCAGTAGTATTAGGACTAGCTCCTACGAGCAGTACTTC